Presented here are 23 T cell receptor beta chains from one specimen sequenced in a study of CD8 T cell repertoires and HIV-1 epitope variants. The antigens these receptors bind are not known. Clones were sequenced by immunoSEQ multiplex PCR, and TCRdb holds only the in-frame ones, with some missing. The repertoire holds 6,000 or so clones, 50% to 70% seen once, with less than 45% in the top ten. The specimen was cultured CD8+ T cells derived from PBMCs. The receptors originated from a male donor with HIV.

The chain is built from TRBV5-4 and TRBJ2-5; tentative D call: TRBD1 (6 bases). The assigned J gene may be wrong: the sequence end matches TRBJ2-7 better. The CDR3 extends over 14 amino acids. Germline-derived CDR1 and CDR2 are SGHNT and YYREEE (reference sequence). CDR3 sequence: CASSIAPGVYEQYF. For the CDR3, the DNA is TGTGCCAGCAGCATAGCGCCAGGGGTCTACGAGCAGTACTTC.

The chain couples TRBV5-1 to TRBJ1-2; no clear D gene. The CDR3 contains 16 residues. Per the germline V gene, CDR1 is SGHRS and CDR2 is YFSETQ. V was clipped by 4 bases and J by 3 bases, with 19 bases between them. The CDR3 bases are TGCGCCAGCAGCCAAGATCCCGTCGAACTCGACTATGGCTACACCTTC. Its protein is CASSQDPVELDYGYTF.

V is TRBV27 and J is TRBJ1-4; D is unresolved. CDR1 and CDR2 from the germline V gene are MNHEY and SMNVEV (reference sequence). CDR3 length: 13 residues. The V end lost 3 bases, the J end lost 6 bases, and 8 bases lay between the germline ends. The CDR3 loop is CASSFRGDEKLFF. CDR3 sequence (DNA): TGTGCCAGCAGTTTTCGCGGCGATGAAAAACTGTTTTTT. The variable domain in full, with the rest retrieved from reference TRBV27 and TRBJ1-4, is EAQVTQNPRYLITVTGKKLTVTCSQNMNHEYMSWYRQDPGLGLRQIYYSMNVEVTDKGDVPEGYKVSRKEKRNFPLILESPSPNQTSLYFCASSFRGDEKLFFGSGTQLSVL.

This chain's CDR3 is CASSPLYSGGDTQYF. DNA of the CDR3: TGCGCCAGCAGCCCGCTATATAGCGGGGGAGATACGCAGTATTTT. V is TRBV4-3 and J is TRBJ2-3; 9 bases map to TRBD2. The germline V gene encodes CDR1 LGHNA and CDR2 YSLEER. CDR3 length: 15 residues. The V segment lost 4 bases and the J segment 5 bases; nucleotides outside the gene matches: 7.

The CDR3 DNA reads TGCGCCAATTTCCCGGGACAGGGGGAGACCCAGTACTTC. Encoded protein: CANFPGQGETQYF. The chain carries TRBV5-1 and TRBJ2-5; 10 bases line up with TRBD1. Germline V gene lookup returns CDR1 SGHRS and CDR2 YFSETQ. The CDR3 totals 13 residues. V shed 9 bases, J shed 5 bases, and the junction held 7 bases outside the gene matches. The full variable domain, its missing parts supplied by reference TRBV5-1 and TRBJ2-5, is KAGVTQTPRYLIKTRGQQVTLSCSPISGHRSVSWYQQTPGQGLQFLFEYFSETQRNKGNFPGRFSGRQFSNSRSEMNVSTLELGDSALYLCANFPGQGETQYFGPGTRLLVL.

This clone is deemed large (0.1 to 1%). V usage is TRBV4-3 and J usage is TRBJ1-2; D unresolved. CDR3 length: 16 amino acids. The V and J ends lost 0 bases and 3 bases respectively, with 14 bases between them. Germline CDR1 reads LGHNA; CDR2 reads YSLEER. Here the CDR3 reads CASSQDPVELDYGYTF. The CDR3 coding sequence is TGCGCCAGCAGCCAAGATCCCGTCGAACTCGACTATGGCTACACCTTC.

DNA of the CDR3: TGTGCCAGCGTAGATGCTAGCGGGACCTACAATGAGCAGTTCTTC. It translates to CASVDASGTYNEQFF. V usage is TRBV2 and J usage is TRBJ2-1; 9 nucleotides match TRBD2. Germline lookup yields CDR1 SNHLY and CDR2 FYNNEI. With V trimmed by 8 bases and J by 2 bases, 7 bases remained unmatched. This CDR3 spans 15 amino acids.

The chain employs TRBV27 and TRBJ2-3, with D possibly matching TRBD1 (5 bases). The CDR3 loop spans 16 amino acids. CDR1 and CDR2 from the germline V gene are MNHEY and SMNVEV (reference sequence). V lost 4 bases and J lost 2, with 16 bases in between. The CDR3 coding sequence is TGTGCCAGCAGTTCAAGGGGCGGAACTGCCACAGATACGCAGTATTTT. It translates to CASSSRGGTATDTQYF.

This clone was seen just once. The CDR3 sequence: CASSSRQGARETQYF. The CDR3 DNA reads as TGTGCCAGCAGTTCCCGACAGGGGGCTCGGGAGACCCAGTACTTC. The rearrangement joins TRBV6-6 to TRBJ2-5; 10 nucleotides match TRBD1. Looked up from germline, CDR1 is MNHNY and CDR2 is SVGAGI (reference sequence). The CDR3 is made up of 15 amino acids. Trimming cost V 4 bases and J 5 bases; bases outside gene matches: 7.

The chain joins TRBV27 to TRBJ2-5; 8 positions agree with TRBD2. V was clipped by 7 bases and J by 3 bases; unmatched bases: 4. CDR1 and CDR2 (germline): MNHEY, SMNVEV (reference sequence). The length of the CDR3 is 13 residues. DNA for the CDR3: TGTGCCAGCAATCGAGCGGGAGAAGAGACCCAGTACTTC. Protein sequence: CASNRAGEETQYF.

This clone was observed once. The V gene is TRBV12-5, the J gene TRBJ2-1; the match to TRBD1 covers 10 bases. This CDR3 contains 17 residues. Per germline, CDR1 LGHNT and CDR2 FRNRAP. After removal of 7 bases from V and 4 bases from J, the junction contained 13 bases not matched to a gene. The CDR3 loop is CASATEGTGALYNEQFF. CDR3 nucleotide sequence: TGTGCTAGTGCCACGGAGGGGACAGGGGCATTATACAATGAGCAGTTCTTC.

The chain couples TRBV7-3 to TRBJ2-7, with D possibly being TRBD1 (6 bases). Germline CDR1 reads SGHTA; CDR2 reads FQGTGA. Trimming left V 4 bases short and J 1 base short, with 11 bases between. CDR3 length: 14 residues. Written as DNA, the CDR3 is TGTGCCAGCAGCTCAGGGGTGAGATCCTACGAGCAGTACTTC. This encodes CASSSGVRSYEQYF.

As DNA, the CDR3 is TGCGCCAGCAGCTTCGGGACAGGGGGCTTGAACACTGAAGCTTTCTTT. It is translated as CASSFGTGGLNTEAFF. The V gene is TRBV5-1, the J gene TRBJ1-1; TRBD1 aligns across 12 bases. V shed 2 bases, J shed 0 bases, and the junction held 2 bases outside the gene matches. CDR1 and CDR2 (germline): SGHRS, YFSETQ. CDR3 length equals 16 residues.

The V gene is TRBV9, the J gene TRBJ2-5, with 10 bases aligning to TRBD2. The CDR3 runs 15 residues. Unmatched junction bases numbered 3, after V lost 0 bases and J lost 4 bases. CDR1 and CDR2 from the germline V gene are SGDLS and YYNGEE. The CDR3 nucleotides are TGTGCCAGCAGCGTAGGGCTAGCGGGAGTAGAGACCCAGTACTTC. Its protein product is CASSVGLAGVETQYF.

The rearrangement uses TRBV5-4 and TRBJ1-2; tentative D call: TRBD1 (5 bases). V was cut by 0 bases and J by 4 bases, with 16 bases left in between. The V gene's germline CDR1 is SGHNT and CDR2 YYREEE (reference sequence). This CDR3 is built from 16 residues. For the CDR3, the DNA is TGTGCCAGCAGCTTGGATTCTCCAGGGACCGGCTATGGCTACACCTTC. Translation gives CASSLDSPGTGYGYTF.

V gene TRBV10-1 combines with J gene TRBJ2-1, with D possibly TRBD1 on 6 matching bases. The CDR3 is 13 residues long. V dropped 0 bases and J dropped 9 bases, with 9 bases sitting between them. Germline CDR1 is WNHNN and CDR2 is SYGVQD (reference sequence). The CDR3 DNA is TGCGCCAGCAGTGAGTCTCAGGGGAGTGAGCAGTTCTTC. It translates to CASSESQGSEQFF.

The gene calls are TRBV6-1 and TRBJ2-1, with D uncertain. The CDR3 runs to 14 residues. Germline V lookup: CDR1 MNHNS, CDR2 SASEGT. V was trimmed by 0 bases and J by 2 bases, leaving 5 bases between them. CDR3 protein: CASSEAGTYNEQFF. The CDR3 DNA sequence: TGTGCCAGCAGTGAAGCGGGCACCTACAATGAGCAGTTCTTC.

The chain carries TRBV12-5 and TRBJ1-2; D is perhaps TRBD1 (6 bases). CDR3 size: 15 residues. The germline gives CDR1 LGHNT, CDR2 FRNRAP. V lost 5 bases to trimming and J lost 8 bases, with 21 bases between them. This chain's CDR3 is CASGTPETGEKGYTF. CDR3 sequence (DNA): TGTGCTAGTGGTACACCGGAGACAGGTGAAAAAGGCTACACCTTC.

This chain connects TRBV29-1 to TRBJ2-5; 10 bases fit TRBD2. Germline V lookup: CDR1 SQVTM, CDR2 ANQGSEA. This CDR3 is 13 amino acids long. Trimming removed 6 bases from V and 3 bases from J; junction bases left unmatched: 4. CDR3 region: CSVALAGEETQYF. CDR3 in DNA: TGCAGCGTGGCCCTAGCGGGGGAAGAGACCCAGTACTTC.

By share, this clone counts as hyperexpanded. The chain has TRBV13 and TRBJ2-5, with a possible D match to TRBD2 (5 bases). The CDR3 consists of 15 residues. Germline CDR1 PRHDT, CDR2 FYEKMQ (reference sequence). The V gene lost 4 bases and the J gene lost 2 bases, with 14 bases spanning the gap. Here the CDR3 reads CASSSAGIDQETQYF. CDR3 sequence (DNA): TGTGCCAGCAGCTCCGCCGGGATAGATCAAGAGACCCAGTACTTC.

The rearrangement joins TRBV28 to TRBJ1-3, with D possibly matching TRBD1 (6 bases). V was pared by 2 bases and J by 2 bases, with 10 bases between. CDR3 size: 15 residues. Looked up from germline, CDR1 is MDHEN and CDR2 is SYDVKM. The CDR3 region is CASSLSGGTGNTIYF. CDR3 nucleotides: TGTGCCAGCAGTTTAAGTGGGGGCACTGGAAACACCATATATTTT.

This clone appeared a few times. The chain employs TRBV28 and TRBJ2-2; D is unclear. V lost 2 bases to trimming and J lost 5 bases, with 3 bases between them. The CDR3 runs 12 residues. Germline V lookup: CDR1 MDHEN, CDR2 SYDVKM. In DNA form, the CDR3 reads TGTGCCAGCAGTTTAGAGACCGGGGAGCTGTTTTTT. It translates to CASSLETGELFF.

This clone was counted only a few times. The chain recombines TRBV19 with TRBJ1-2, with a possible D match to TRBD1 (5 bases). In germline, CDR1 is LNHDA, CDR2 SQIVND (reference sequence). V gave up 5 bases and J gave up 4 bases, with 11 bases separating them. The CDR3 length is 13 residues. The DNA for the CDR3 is TGTGCCAGTAGTGATGCAGGGTTCTATGGCTACACCTTC. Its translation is CASSDAGFYGYTF.